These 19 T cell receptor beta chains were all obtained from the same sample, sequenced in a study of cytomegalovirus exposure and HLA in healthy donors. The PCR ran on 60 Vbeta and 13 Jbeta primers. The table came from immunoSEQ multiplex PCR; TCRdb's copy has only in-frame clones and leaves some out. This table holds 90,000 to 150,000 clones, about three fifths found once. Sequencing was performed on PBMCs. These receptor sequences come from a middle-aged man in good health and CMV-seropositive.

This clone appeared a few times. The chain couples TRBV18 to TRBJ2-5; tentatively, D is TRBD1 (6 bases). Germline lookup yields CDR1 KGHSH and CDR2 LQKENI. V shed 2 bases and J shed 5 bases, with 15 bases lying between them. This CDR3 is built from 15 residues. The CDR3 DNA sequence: TGTGCCAGCTCACCATCCCCAGGGGCCGGGGAGACCCAGTACTTC. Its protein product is CASSPSPGAGETQYF.

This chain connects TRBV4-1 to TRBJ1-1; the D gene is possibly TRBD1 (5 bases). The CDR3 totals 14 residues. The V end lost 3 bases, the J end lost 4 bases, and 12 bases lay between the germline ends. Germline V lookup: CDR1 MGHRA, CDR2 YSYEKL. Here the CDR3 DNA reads TGCGCCAGCAGCCATCTAGGGGTGGCCACTGAAGCTTTCTTT. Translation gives CASSHLGVATEAFF.

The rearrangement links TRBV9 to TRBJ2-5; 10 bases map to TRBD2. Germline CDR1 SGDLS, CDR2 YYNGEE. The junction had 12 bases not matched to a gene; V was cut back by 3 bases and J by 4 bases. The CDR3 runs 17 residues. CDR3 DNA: TGTGCCAGCAGCGCTGGGGCGGGGCTAGCGGGAGTAGAGACCCAGTACTTC. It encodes CASSAGAGLAGVETQYF.

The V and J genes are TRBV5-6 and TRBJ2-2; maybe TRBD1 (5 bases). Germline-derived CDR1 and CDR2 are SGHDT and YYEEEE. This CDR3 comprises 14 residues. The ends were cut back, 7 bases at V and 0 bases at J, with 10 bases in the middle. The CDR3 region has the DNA TGTGCCAGCGCGGACATTACGAACACCGGGGAGCTGTTTTTT. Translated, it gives CASADITNTGELFF.

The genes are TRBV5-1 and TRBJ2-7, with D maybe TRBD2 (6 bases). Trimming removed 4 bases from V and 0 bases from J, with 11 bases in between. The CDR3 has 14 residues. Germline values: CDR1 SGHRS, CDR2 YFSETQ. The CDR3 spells CASSVAESSYEQYF. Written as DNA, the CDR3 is TGCGCCAGCAGCGTAGCGGAGAGCTCCTACGAGCAGTACTTC.

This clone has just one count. CDR3 region: CASSPGTGDFGEQFF. The CDR3 DNA sequence: TGTGCCAGCAGCCCCGGGACAGGGGACTTCGGAGAGCAGTTCTTC. The chain couples TRBV9 to TRBJ2-1; 10 nucleotides align to TRBD1. V was pared by 4 bases and J by 10 bases, with 11 bases of the junction left unmatched. Germline V gene sequence: CDR1 SGDLS, CDR2 YYNGEE. The CDR3 is 15 amino acids.

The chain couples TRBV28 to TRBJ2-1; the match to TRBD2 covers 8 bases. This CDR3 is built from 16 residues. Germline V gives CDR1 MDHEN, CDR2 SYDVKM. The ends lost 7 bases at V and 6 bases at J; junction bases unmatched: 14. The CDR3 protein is CASTGGGTRGGNEQFF. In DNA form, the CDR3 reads TGTGCCAGCACGGGGGGAGGGACTAGGGGTGGCAATGAGCAGTTCTTC.

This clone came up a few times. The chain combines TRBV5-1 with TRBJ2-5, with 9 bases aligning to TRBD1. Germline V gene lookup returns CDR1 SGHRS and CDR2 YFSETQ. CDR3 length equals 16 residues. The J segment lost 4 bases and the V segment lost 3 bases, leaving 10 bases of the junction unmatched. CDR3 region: CASSYTGGEVRETQYF. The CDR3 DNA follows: TGCGCCAGCAGCTACACAGGGGGCGAGGTGAGAGAGACCCAGTACTTC.

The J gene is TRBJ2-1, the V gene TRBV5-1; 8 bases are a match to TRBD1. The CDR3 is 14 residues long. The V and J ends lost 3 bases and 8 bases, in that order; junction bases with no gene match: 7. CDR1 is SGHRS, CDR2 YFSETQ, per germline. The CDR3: CASSWSGQGYEQFF. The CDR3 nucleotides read TGCGCCAGCAGCTGGAGCGGACAGGGCTATGAGCAGTTCTTC.

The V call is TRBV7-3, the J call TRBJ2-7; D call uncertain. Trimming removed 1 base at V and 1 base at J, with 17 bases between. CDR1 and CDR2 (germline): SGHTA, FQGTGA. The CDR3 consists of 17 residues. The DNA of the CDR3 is TGTGCCAGCAGCTTAAGGGCTAACAGAGCCACTTCCTACGAGCAGTACTTC. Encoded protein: CASSLRANRATSYEQYF.

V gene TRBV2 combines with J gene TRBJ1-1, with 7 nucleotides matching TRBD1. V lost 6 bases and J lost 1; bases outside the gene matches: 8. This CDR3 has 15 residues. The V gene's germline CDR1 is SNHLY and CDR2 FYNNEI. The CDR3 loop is CASRARTGPNTEAFF. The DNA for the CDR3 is TGTGCCAGCAGGGCGAGGACAGGACCGAACACTGAAGCTTTCTTT.

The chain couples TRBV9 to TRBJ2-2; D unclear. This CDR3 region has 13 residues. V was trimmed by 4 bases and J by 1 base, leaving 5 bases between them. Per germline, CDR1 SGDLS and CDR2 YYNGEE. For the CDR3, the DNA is TGTGCCAGCAGCCTCGGGAACACCGGGGAGCTGTTTTTT. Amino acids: CASSLGNTGELFF.

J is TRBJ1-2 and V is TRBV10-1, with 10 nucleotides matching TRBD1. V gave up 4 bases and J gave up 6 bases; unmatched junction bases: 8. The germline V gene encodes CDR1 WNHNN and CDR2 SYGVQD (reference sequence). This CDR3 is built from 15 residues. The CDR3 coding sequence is TGCGCCAGCAGTGCCGCGACAGGGGGCGCGGATGGCTACACCTTC. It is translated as CASSAATGGADGYTF.

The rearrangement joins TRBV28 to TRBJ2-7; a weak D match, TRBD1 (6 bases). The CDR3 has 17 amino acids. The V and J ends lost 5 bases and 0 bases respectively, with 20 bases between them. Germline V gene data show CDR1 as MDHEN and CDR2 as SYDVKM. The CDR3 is CASSPGYQGPGSYEQYF. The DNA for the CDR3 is TGTGCCAGCAGTCCCGGCTACCAGGGGCCCGGCTCCTACGAGCAGTACTTC.

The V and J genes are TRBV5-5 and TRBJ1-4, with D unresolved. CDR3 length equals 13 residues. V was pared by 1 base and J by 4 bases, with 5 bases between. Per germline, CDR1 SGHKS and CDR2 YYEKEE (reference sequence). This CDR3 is CASSLRGNEKLFF. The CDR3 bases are TGTGCCAGCAGCTTGCGGGGTAATGAAAAACTGTTTTTT.

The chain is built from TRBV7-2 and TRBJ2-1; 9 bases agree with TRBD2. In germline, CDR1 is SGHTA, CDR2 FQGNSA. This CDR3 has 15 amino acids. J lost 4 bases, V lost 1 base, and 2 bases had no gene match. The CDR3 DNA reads TGTGCCAGCAGCTTAGGGACTAGCGTTTACAATGAGCAGTTCTTC. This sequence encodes CASSLGTSVYNEQFF. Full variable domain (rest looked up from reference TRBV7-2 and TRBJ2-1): GAGVSQSPSNKVTEKGKDVELRCDPISGHTALYWYRQSLGQGLEFLIYFQGNSAPDKSGLPSDRFSAERTGGSVSTLTIQRTQQEDSAVYLCASSLGTSVYNEQFFGPGTRLTVL.

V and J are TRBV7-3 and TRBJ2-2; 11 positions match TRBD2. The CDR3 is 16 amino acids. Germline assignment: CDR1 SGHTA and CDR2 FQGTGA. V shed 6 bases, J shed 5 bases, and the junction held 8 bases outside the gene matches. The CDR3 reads CASRAILAGGTGELFF. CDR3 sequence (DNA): TGTGCCAGCAGAGCAATCCTAGCGGGGGGAACCGGGGAGCTGTTTTTT.

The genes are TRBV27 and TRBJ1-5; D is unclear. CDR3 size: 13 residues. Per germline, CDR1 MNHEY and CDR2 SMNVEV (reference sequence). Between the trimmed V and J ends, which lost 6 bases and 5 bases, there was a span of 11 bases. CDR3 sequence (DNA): TGTGCCAGCAGCCGCGGGGTATATCAGCCCCAGCATTTT. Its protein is CASSRGVYQPQHF.

In nucleotides, the CDR3 is TGCGCCAGCAGCCAAGATGACGGGACAGGGGGCCATGGCTATGGCTACACCTTC. Its translation is CASSQDDGTGGHGYGYTF. V and J are TRBV4-1 and TRBJ1-2, with TRBD1 identical over 12 bases. The CDR3 extends over 18 amino acids. CDR1 is MGHRA and CDR2 is YSYEKL in the germline V gene. J was trimmed by 4 bases and V by 0 bases; bases with no gene match: 9.